Detailed here is one T cell receptor beta chain. Sequencing was performed with immunoSEQ multiplex PCR; in TCRdb, only in-frame clones are kept and a portion is missing. This sample carries a few hundred thousand clones, about 90% of them seen once, and the ten largest clones take more than 0.55%. The sample is drawn from a study of blood T cell repertoires in COVID-19. Study background: T cells, B-cell-depleted T cells, or PBMCs provided the cDNA or gDNA that served as material.

V shed 8 bases and J shed 4 bases, with 14 bases lying between them. This CDR3 comprises 13 residues. Germline CDR1 and CDR2: MNHEY and SVGAGI. All enrollees were about 18 to 100 years old and from under 25 US areas. Resolution of symptoms, clearance, or two negative PCRs was present in recovered Cohort 3 donors. This receptor was identified in a man aged 18 to 30 who had recovered from COVID-19. The specimen was PBMCs or T cells enriched from blood (not recorded which). The V call is TRBV6-5, the J call TRBJ1-2, with unresolved D. CDR3 nucleotides: TGTGCCAGCGCCGGCCCAGGCCCCTATGGCTACACCTTC. Its protein is CASAGPGPYGYTF.